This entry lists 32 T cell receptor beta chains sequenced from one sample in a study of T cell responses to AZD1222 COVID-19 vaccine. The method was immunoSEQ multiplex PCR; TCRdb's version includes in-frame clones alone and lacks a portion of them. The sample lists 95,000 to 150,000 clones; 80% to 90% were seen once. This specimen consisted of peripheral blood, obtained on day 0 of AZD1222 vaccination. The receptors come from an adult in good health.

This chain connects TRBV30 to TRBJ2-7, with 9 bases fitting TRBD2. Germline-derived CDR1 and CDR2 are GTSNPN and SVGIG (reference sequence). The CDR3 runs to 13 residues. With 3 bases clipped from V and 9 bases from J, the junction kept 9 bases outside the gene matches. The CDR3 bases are TGTGCCTGGAGCGAGGGGACTAGCTCAGCGCAGTACTTC. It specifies CAWSEGTSSAQYF.

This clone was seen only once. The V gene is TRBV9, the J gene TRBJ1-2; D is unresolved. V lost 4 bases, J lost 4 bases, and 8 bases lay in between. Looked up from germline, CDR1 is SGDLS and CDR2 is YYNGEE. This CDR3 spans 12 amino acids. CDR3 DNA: TGTGCCAGCAGCCACCGGACCTATGGCTACACCTTC. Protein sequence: CASSHRTYGYTF.

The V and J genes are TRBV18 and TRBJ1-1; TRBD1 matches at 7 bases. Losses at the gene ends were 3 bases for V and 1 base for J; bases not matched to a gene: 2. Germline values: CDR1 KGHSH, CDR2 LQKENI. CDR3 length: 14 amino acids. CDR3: CASSPRDRNTEAFF. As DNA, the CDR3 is TGTGCCAGCTCACCCCGGGACAGGAACACTGAAGCTTTCTTT.

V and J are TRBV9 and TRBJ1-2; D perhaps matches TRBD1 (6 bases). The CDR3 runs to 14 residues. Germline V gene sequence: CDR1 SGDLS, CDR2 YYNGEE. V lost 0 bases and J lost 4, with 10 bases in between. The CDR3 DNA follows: TGTGCCAGCAGCGTAGGTGGGGGGGCCTATGGCTACACCTTC. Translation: CASSVGGGAYGYTF.

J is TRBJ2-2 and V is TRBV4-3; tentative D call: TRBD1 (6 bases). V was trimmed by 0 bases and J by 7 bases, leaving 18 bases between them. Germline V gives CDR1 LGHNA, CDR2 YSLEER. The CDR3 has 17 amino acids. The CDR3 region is CASSQDLGAGFGGELFF. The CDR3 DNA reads TGCGCCAGCAGCCAAGATTTGGGGGCAGGGTTCGGCGGGGAGCTGTTTTTT.

Here the CDR3 reads CASSLLLGGAYNSPLHF. The CDR3 bases are TGTGCCAGCAGCTTACTTCTGGGAGGCGCCTATAATTCACCCCTCCACTTT. The chain carries TRBV7-8 and TRBJ1-6, with D hard to call. Trimming removed 2 bases from V and 2 bases from J, with 13 bases in between. The CDR3 has 17 amino acids. Germline values: CDR1 SGHVS, CDR2 FQNEAQ.

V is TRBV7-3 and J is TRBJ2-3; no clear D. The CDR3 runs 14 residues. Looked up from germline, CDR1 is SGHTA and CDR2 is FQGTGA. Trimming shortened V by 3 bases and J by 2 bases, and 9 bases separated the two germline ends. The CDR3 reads CASSFAGFTDTQYF. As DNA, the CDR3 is TGTGCCAGCAGCTTTGCAGGATTCACAGATACGCAGTATTTT.

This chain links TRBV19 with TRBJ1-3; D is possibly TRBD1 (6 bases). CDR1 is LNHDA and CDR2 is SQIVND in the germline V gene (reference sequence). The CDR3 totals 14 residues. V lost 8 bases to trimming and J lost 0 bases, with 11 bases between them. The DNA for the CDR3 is TGTGCCAGTGGGGACATCCGCTCTGGAAACACCATATATTTT. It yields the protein CASGDIRSGNTIYF.

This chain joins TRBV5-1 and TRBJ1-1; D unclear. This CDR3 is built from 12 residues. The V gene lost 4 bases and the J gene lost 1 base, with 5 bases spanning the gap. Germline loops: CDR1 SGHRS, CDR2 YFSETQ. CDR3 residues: CASSPENTEAFF. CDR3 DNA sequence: TGCGCCAGCAGCCCCGAGAACACTGAAGCTTTCTTT.

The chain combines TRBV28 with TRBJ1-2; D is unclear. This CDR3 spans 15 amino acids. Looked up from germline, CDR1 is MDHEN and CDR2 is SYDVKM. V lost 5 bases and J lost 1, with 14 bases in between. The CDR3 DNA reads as TGTGCCAGCAGTCTACACCCCAGTAGTAACTATGGCTACACCTTC. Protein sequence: CASSLHPSSNYGYTF.

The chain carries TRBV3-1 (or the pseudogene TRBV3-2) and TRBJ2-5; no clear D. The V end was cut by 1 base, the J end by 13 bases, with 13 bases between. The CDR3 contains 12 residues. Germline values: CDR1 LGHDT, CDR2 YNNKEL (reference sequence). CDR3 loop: CASSQGVHQRYF. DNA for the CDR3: TGTGCCAGCAGCCAAGGTGTGCATCAGCGGTACTTC.

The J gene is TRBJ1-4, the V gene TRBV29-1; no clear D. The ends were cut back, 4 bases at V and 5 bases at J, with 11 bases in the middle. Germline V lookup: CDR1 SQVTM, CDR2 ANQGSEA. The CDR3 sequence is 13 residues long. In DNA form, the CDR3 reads TGCAGCGTTGTGCCGGGCCCCAATGAAAAACTGTTTTTT. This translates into CSVVPGPNEKLFF.

CDR3 amino acids: CASENLGAGELFF. The CDR3 DNA is TGTGCCAGCGAGAACTTGGGGGCCGGGGAGCTGTTTTTT. The rearrangement joins TRBV6-5 to TRBJ2-2; the D call may be TRBD1 or TRBD2 (5 bases each). V lost 8 bases, J lost 6 bases, and 13 bases lay in between. This CDR3 comprises 13 residues. Germline V CDR1 and CDR2: MNHEY, SVGAGI.

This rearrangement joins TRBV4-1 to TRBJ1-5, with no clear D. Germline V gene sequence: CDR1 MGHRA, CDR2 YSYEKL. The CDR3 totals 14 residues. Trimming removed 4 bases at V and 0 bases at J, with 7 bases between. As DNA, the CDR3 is TGCGCCAGCAGCCCCCAGGCTAGCAATCAGCCCCAGCATTTT. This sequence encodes CASSPQASNQPQHF.

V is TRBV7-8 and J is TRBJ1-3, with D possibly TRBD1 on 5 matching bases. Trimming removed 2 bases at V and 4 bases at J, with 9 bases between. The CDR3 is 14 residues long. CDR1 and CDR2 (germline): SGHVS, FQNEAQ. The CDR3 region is CASSLRGYGNTIYF. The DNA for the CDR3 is TGTGCCAGCAGCTTACGGGGCTACGGAAACACCATATATTTT.

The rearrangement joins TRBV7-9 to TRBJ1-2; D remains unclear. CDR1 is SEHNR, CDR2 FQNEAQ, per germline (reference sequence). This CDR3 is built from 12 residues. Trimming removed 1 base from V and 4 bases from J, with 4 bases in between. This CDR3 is CASSLGPYGYTF. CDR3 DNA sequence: TGTGCCAGCAGCTTAGGCCCCTATGGCTACACCTTC.

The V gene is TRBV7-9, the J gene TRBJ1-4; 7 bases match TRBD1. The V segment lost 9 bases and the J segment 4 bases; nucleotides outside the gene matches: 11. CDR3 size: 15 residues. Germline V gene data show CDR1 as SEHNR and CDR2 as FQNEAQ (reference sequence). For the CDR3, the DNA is TGTGCCAGTTTACAGGGGCCCACCCTTAATGAAAAACTGTTTTTT. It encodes CASLQGPTLNEKLFF.

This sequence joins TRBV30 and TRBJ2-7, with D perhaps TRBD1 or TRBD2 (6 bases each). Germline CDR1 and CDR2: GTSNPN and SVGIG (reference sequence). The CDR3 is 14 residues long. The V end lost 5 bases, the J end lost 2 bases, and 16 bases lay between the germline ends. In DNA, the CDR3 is TGTGCCTGGGGGGAACGGGGGCCAACCTACGAGCAGTACTTC. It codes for CAWGERGPTYEQYF.

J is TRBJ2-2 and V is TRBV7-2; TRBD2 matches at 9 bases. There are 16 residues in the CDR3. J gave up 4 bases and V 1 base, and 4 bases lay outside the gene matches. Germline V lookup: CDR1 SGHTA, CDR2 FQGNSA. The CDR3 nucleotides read TGTGCCAGCAGCTTAGGGTCTAGCGGGATCACCGGGGAGCTGTTTTTT. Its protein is CASSLGSSGITGELFF. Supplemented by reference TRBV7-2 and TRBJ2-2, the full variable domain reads GAGVSQSPSNKVTEKGKDVELRCDPISGHTALYWYRQSLGQGLEFLIYFQGNSAPDKSGLPSDRFSAERTGGSVSTLTIQRTQQEDSAVYLCASSLGSSGITGELFFGEGSRLTVL.

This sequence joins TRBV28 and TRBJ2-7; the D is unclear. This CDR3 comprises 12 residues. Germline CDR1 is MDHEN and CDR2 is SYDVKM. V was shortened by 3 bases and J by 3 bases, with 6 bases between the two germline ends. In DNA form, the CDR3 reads TGTGCCAGCAGTTTGCCCCGCTACGAGCAGTACTTC. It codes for CASSLPRYEQYF. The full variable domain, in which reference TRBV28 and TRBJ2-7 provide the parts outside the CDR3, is DVKVTQSSRYLVKRTGEKVFLECVQDMDHENMFWYRQDPGLGLRLIYFSYDVKMKEKGDIPEGYSVSREKKERFSLILESASTNQTSMYLCASSLPRYEQYFGPGTRLTVT.

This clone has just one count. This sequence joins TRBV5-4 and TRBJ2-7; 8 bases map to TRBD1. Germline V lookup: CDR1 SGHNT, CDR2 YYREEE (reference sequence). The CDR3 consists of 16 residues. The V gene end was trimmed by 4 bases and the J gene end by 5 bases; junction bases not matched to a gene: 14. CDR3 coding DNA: TGTGCCAGCAGCAGACCCGGACAGGGAGAAAACCACGAGCAGTACTTC. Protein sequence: CASSRPGQGENHEQYF.

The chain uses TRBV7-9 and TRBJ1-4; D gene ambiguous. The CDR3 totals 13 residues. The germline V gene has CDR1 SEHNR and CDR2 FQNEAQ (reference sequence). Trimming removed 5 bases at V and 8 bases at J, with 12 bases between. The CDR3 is CASSPGIGEKLFF. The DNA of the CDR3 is TGTGCCAGCAGCCCTGGAATAGGGGAAAAACTGTTTTTT.

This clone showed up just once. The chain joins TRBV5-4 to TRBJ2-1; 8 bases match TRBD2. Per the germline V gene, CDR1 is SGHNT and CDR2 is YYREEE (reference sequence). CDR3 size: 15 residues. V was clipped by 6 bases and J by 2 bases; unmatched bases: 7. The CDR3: CASTSSGGAYNEQFF. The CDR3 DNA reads TGTGCCAGCACCTCCAGCGGGGGCGCCTACAATGAGCAGTTCTTC. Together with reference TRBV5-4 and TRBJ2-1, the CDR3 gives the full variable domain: ETGVTQSPTHLIKTRGQQVTLRCSSQSGHNTVSWYQQALGQGPQFIFQYYREEENGRGNFPPRFSGLQFPNYSSELNVNALELDDSALYLCASTSSGGAYNEQFFGPGTRLTVL.

CDR3 protein: CASSQELAEGRNIQYF. The DNA for the CDR3 is TGCGCCAGCAGCCAAGAACTAGCGGAAGGGAGGAACATTCAGTACTTC. This chain links TRBV4-3 with TRBJ2-4, with TRBD2 matching over 8 bases. Trimming took 0 bases from V and 7 from J; bases not matched to a gene: 8. The CDR3 is 16 residues long. CDR1 and CDR2 from the germline V gene are LGHNA and YSLEER.

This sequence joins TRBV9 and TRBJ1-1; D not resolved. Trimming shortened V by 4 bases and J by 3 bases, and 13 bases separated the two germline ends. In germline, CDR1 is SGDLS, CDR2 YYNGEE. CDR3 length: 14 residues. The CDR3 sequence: CASSPVVRDTEAFF. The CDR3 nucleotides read TGTGCCAGCAGCCCAGTGGTCCGGGACACTGAAGCTTTCTTT. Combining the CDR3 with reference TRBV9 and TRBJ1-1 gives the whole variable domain DSGVTQTPKHLITATGQRVTLRCSPRSGDLSVYWYQQSLDQGLQFLIQYYNGEERAKGNILERFSAQQFPDLHSELNLSSLELGDSALYFCASSPVVRDTEAFFGQGTRLTVV.

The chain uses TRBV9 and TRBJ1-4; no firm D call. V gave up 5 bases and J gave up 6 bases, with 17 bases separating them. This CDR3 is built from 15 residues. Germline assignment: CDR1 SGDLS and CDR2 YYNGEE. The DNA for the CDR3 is TGTGCCAGCAGTCTTGGTCGTGACGGCGATGAAAAACTGTTTTTT. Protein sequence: CASSLGRDGDEKLFF.

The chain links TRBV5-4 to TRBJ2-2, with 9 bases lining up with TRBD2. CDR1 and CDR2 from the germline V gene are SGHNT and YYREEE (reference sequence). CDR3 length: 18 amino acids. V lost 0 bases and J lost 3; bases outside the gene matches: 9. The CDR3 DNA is TGTGCCAGCAGCTTGGCCCAACTCGCGGGGGGGGACACCGGGGAGCTGTTTTTT. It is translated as CASSLAQLAGGDTGELFF.

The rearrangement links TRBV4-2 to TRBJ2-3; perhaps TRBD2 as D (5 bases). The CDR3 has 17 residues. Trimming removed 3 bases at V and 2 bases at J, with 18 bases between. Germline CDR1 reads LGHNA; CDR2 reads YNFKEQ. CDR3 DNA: TGTGCCAGCAGCCAGACCGGACTCTACCCTCCCACAGATACGCAGTATTTT. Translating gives CASSQTGLYPPTDTQYF.

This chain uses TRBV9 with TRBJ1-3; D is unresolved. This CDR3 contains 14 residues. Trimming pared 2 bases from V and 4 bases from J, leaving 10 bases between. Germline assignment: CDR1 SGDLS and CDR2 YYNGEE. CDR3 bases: TGTGCCAGCAGCGTTGCGGTACGAGGAAACACCATATATTTT. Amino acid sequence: CASSVAVRGNTIYF.

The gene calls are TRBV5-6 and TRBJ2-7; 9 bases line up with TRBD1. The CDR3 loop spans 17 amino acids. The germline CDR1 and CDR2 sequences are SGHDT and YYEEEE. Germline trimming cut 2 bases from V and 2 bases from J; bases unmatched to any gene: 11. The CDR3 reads CASSLPGQGLQAYEQYF. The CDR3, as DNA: TGTGCCAGCAGCTTACCGGGACAGGGCCTCCAGGCCTACGAGCAGTACTTC.

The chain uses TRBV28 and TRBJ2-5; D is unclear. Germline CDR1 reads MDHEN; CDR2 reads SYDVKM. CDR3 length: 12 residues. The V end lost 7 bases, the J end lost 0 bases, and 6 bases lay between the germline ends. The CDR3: CASMGDQETQYF. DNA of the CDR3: TGTGCCAGCATGGGCGACCAAGAGACCCAGTACTTC.

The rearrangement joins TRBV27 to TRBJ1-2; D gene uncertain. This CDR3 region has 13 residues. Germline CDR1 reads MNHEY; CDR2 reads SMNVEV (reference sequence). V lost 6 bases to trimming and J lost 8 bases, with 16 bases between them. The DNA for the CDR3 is TGTGCCAGCAGCCTCTCAGCGTCGTGGGGCTACACCTTC. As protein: CASSLSASWGYTF.